This T cell receptor beta chain was captured by sequencing in a study of radiotherapy plus CTLA-4 blockade in lung cancer. Findings and limits, study-wide: Expansion in blood of tumor-derived TCR clones was seen after radiotherapy plus ipilimumab. Early shifts in blood T cell clones, with interferon-beta, reportedly predicted response best.

Profiling relied on immunoSEQ multiplex PCR, and the TCRdb table lists in-frame clones only, not all of them. Counted here are some 50,000 clones, more than 60% occurring once; the ten biggest clones make up roughly 3.2%. Trimming removed 5 bases from V and 2 bases from J; junction bases left unmatched: 11. CDR1 and CDR2 from the germline V gene are SGHTA and FQGNSA. The CDR3 extends over 16 amino acids. In regard to this clone: Antigen unknown.

This chain uses TRBV7-2 with TRBJ2-7; TRBD1 matches at 8 bases. Sequenced material: peripheral blood, taken from a patient treated with radiotherapy plus ipilimumab. The receptor was isolated from a human donor with non-small cell lung cancer who had a partial response to radiotherapy plus ipilimumab. CDR3 in DNA: TGTGCCAGCAGCCGAACCGGGGCAGGGGGCGCCTACGAGCAGTACTTC. It specifies CASSRTGAGGAYEQYF. The full variable domain, its missing parts supplied by reference TRBV7-2 and TRBJ2-7, is GAGVSQSPSNKVTEKGKDVELRCDPISGHTALYWYRQSLGQGLEFLIYFQGNSAPDKSGLPSDRFSAERTGGSVSTLTIQRTQQEDSAVYLCASSRTGAGGAYEQYFGPGTRLTVT.